The text below deals with one T cell receptor beta chain. Antigen: not known. The sample comes from a study of response to subunit inactivated influenza vaccine. Study findings and constraints: The study's authors posited that every seasonal influenza vaccination enlists few new T cells.

One entry per CDR3 protein, called by TCRdb with MiXCR from the RT-PCR reads. The sample has some 640,000 distinct CDR3 sequences, more than 11% seen once. The input for sequencing was PBMCs from blood, taken 14 to 15 days before vaccination. The sequence came from a man in his forties or fifties who received an inactivated influenza vaccine.

The CDR3 DNA is TGCGCCAGCAGTCATTTTGCCTCCGGGACCCAGTCCTACGAGCAGTACTTC. Translation gives CASSHFASGTQSYEQYF. The V and J genes are TRBV23-1 and TRBJ2-7, with D perhaps given as TRBD1 or TRBD2 (5 bases each). TRBV23-1 belongs to the ORF category, with a function that is uncertain. The CDR3 loop spans 17 amino acids. Trimming shortened V by 3 bases and J by 1 base, and 19 bases separated the two germline ends.